This T cell receptor beta chain was retrieved from a study of blood T cell repertoires in COVID-19. The wider study: Some COVID-19 samples were acute and others convalescent; all came from the United States, Italy and Spain.

The authors' processing: By means of reference gene primer amplification, nucleated cell counts were estimated. Sequencing used immunoSEQ multiplex PCR; TCRdb keeps in-frame clones, though not all of them. V, J and clone size are taken as reported in that table, and D and trimming were inferred from the DNA itself. Among approximately 150,000 clones, 84% were seen once, and the ten largest hold roughly a tenth. This CDR3 contains 16 residues. The TCR was taken from a man aged 55-75 years with active or convalescent COVID-19. V usage is TRBV12-1 and J usage is TRBJ2-2; TRBD1 is the table's D call and was not checked against the DNA. TRBV12-1 is marked as a pseudogene. Sequences were obtained from peripheral blood. The CDR3 region has the DNA TGTGCCAGCAGCTTTGGTACGACAGGGAACACCGGGGAGCTGTTTTTT. This gives the protein CASSFGTTGNTGELFF.